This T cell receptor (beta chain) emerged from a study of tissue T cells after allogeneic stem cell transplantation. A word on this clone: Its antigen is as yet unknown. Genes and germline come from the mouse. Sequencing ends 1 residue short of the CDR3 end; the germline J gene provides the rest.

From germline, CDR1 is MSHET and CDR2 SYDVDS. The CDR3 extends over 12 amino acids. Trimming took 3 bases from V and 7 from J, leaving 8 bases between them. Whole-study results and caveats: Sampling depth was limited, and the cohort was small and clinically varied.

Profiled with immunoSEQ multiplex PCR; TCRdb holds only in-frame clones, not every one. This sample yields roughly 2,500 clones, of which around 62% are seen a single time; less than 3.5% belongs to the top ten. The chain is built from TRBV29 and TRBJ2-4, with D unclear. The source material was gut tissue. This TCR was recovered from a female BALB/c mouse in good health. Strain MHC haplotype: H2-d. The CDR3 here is CASSLGWDTLYF. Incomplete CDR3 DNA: TGTGCTAGCAGTTTGGGGTGGGACACCTTGTAC. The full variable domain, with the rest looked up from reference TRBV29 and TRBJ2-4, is DMKVTQMPRYLIKRMGENVLLECGQDMSHETMYWYRQDPGLGLQLIYISYDVDSNSEGDIPKGYRVSRKKREHFSLILDSAKTNQTSVYFCASSLGWDTLYFGAGTRLSVL.